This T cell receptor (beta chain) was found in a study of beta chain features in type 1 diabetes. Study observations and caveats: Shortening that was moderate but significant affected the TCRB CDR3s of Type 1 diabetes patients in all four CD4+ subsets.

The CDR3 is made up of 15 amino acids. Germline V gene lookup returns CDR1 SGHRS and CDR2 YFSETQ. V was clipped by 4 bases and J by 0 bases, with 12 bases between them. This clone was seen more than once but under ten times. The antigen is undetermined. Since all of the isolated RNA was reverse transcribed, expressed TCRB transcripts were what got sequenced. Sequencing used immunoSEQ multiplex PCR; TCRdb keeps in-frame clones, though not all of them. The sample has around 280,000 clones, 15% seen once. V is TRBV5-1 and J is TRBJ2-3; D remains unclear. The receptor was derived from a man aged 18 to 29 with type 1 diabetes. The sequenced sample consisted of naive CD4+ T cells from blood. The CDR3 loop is CASSAVPQSTDTQYF. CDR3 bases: TGCGCCAGCAGCGCGGTGCCTCAAAGCACAGATACGCAGTATTTT.